One T cell receptor (beta chain) is described in this entry. The antigen remains undetermined. As defined, naive CD8 cells were CD45RO-negative and positively selected for CCR7, with terminally differentiated effector memory CD45RA+ cells excluded. The CDR3 covers 14 residues. V lost 6 bases to trimming and J lost 5 bases; unmatched junction nucleotides: 7. Germline-derived CDR1 and CDR2 are MNHEY and SVGAGI. The data derive from a study of shared clonotypes between healthy human individuals. Study-wide results and caveats: Among the subsets, naive ones generally showed larger estimated richness than memory ones. Investigators expected sequencing depth to affect clonotype sharing among donors.

The assay was carried out at the deep level. Some clones are missing from TCRdb's copy, which holds only in-frame ones; the method was immunoSEQ multiplex PCR. The sample has around 2.1 million clones; about 92% are singletons. Sequences were obtained from naive CD8+ T cells from PBMCs. V gene TRBV6-5 combines with J gene TRBJ2-1, with 7 bases lining up with TRBD2. The TCR sequence derives from a man younger than 35 in good health. Some clones in this sample may be carry-over from other donors' samples. CDR3 bases: TGTGCCAGCAGCCGGGACTACAGAAACAATGAGCAGTTCTTC. The encoded protein is CASSRDYRNNEQFF.